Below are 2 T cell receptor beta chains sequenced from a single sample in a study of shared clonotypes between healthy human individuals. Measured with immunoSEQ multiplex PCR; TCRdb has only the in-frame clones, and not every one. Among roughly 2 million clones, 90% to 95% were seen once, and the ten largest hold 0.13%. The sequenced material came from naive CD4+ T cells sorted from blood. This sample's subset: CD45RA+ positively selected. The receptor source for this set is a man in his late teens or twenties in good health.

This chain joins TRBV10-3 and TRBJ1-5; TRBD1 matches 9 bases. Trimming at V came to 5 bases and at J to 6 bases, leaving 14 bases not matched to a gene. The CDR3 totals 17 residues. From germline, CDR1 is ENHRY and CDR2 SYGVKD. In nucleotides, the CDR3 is TGTGCCATCAGTACCCTTCCCGGGACAGGGAATGGTCAGCCCCAGCATTTT. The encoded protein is CAISTLPGTGNGQPQHF.

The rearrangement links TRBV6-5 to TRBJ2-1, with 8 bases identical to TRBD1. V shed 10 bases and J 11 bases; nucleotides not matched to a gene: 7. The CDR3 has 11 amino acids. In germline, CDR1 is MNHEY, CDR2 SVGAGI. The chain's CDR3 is CAIGQGGQQFF. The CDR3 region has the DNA TGTGCCATAGGACAGGGCGGTCAGCAGTTCTTC.